The 29 T cell receptor beta chains reported below all come from one sample, sequenced in a study of cytomegalovirus exposure and HLA in healthy donors. The PCR ran on 60 Vbeta and 13 Jbeta primers. Using immunoSEQ multiplex PCR, the repertoire was profiled, and TCRdb retains in-frame clones only, with some absent. This repertoire shows 250,000 to 350,000 clones, approximately 70% found once; its top ten account for about 2.1%. Sample: PBMCs. These TCRs come from a female donor in good health and CMV-seronegative.

The chain uses TRBV11-2 and TRBJ2-7, with D tentatively TRBD2 (6 bases). Germline V gene sequence: CDR1 SGHAT, CDR2 FQNNGV. The V end was cut by 0 bases, the J end by 3 bases, with 12 bases between. CDR3 length equals 15 residues. The CDR3 sequence: CASSLEPTSFYEQYF. CDR3 DNA: TGTGCCAGCAGCTTAGAACCGACTAGTTTCTACGAGCAGTACTTC.

The J gene is TRBJ1-1, the V gene TRBV16; no clear D gene. V was cut by 0 bases and J by 0 bases, with 11 bases left in between. CDR3 length: 16 residues. Germline loops: CDR1 KGHSY, CDR2 FQNENV. CDR3 sequence: CASSQSVSDMNTEAFF. For the CDR3, the DNA is TGTGCCAGCAGCCAATCGGTTAGCGATATGAACACTGAAGCTTTCTTT.

The chain is built from TRBV18 and TRBJ1-2, with D possibly being TRBD1 (6 bases). The length of the CDR3 is 13 residues. Trimming shortened V by 3 bases and J by 8 bases, and 13 bases separated the two germline ends. Germline V CDR1 and CDR2: KGHSH, LQKENI. The CDR3 DNA sequence: TGTGCCAGCTCACCGGGGGGGGCAGGAGGCTACACCTTC. Its translation: CASSPGGAGGYTF.

This clone has only a few counts. The chain links TRBV14 to TRBJ1-1; perhaps TRBD1 as D (6 bases). The germline CDR1 and CDR2 sequences are SGHDN and FVKESK. The CDR3 has 15 residues. The germline V and J ends were trimmed by 1 base and 4 bases, with 13 bases remaining between them. The CDR3 loop is CASSQVMGAGTEAFF. In nucleotides, the CDR3 is TGTGCCAGCAGCCAAGTGATGGGGGCGGGCACTGAAGCTTTCTTT.

The CDR3 sequence: CASSEYLTGSDSNQPQHF. The CDR3 nucleotides are TGTGCCAGCAGCGAATATTTGACAGGGTCCGATAGCAATCAGCCCCAGCATTTT. This rearrangement joins TRBV9 to TRBJ1-5, with 7 nucleotides matching TRBD1. The CDR3 sequence is 18 residues long. Per the germline V gene, CDR1 is SGDLS and CDR2 is YYNGEE. V was clipped by 3 bases and J by 0 bases; unmatched bases: 12.

This clone was seen a handful of times. V and J are TRBV5-1 and TRBJ2-7; D is ambiguous. The CDR3 totals 16 residues. CDR1 and CDR2 (germline): SGHRS, YFSETQ. V was shortened by 0 bases and J by 5 bases, with 18 bases between the two germline ends. The CDR3 coding sequence is TGCGCCAGCAGCTTGGGGTCTAGAGAGGCCTCGAACGAGCAGTACTTC. Its translation is CASSLGSREASNEQYF.

The rearrangement uses TRBV2 and TRBJ1-1; D may be TRBD1 (5 bases). The CDR3 is 11 amino acids. The germline CDR1 and CDR2 sequences are SNHLY and FYNNEI. Trimming cost V 8 bases and J 2 bases, with 6 bases left between them. The CDR3 reads CASQGNTEAFF. As DNA, the CDR3 is TGTGCCAGCCAGGGTAACACTGAAGCTTTCTTT.

The chain combines TRBV18 with TRBJ2-3, with D perhaps TRBD2 (6 bases). Between the trimmed V and J ends, which lost 3 bases and 3 bases, there was a span of 13 bases. The CDR3 sequence is 15 residues long. In germline, CDR1 is KGHSH, CDR2 LQKENI. The CDR3 protein is CASSPLAAGTDTQYF. The CDR3 bases are TGTGCCAGCTCACCCCTCGCGGCGGGAACAGATACGCAGTATTTT.

The chain carries TRBV19 and TRBJ1-1; D call uncertain. The CDR3 consists of 13 residues. Germline V gene data show CDR1 as LNHDA and CDR2 as SQIVND (reference sequence). Trimming removed 6 bases from V and 0 bases from J, with 8 bases in between. The CDR3 nucleotides are TGTGCCAGTAGCCCTTCCTTGAACACTGAAGCTTTCTTT. Its protein is CASSPSLNTEAFF. The full variable domain, completed using reference TRBV19 and TRBJ1-1, is DGGITQSPKYLFRKEGQNVTLSCEQNLNHDAMYWYRQDPGQGLRLIYYSQIVNDFQKGDIAEGYSVSREKKESFPLTVTSAQKNPTAFYLCASSPSLNTEAFFGQGTRLTVV.

In this sample, this clone turned up a few times. The chain couples TRBV7-6 to TRBJ2-1, with TRBD2 as a possible D gene (6 bases). Germline CDR1 SGHVS, CDR2 FNYEAQ. This CDR3 is 15 amino acids long. V was clipped by 1 base and J by 12 bases, with 19 bases between them. The CDR3 sequence is CASSLVAEGPSAQFF. In nucleotides, the CDR3 is TGTGCCAGCAGCTTAGTTGCGGAGGGACCCTCAGCGCAGTTCTTC.

The V and J genes are TRBV7-9 and TRBJ2-2, with D perhaps TRBD1 (5 bases). Germline lookup yields CDR1 SEHNR and CDR2 FQNEAQ (reference sequence). This CDR3 is built from 17 residues. The V end lost 8 bases, the J end lost 3 bases, and 22 bases lay between the germline ends. CDR3: CASHRGSTGFYTGELFF. In DNA form, the CDR3 reads TGTGCCAGCCATCGTGGAAGTACAGGCTTTTACACCGGGGAGCTGTTTTTT.

The chain joins TRBV2 to TRBJ2-3; 7 bases agree with TRBD1. V shed 2 bases, J shed 2 bases, and the junction held 4 bases outside the gene matches. Germline V gene data show CDR1 as SNHLY and CDR2 as FYNNEI. CDR3 length: 15 residues. The CDR3 nucleotides read TGTGCCAGCAGTGAAAACAGGGGATTCACAGATACGCAGTATTTT. Translation gives CASSENRGFTDTQYF.

The sample holds one count of this clone. The CDR3 reads CAWRGGLAKNIQYF. The CDR3 DNA reads TGTGCCTGGAGGGGAGGGCTAGCCAAAAACATTCAGTACTTC. The genes are TRBV30 and TRBJ2-4; 7 bases agree with TRBD2. The CDR3 has 14 amino acids. The germline gives CDR1 GTSNPN, CDR2 SVGIG (reference sequence). V lost 3 bases, J lost 0 bases, and 2 bases stayed unmatched.

The J gene is TRBJ1-4, the V gene TRBV6-6, with D possibly TRBD1 on 5 matching bases. From germline, CDR1 is MNHNY and CDR2 SVGAGI (reference sequence). CDR3 length: 15 amino acids. V gave up 2 bases and J gave up 7 bases, with 14 bases separating them. This CDR3 is CASSYGGGGGEKLFF. DNA of the CDR3: TGTGCCAGCAGTTACGGCGGGGGTGGAGGTGAAAAACTGTTTTTT.

This sequence joins TRBV30 and TRBJ2-5, with a weak D call TRBD1 (6 bases). Germline V lookup: CDR1 GTSNPN, CDR2 SVGIG (reference sequence). This CDR3 spans 13 amino acids. The V and J ends lost 1 base and 3 bases respectively, with 9 bases between them. CDR3 region: CAWSDRDKETQYF. The CDR3 coding sequence is TGTGCCTGGAGTGACAGGGATAAAGAGACCCAGTACTTC.

This chain joins TRBV6-5 and TRBJ2-1; a weak D match, TRBD1 (6 bases). Trimming took 7 bases from V and 10 from J, leaving 17 bases between them. From germline, CDR1 is MNHEY and CDR2 SVGAGI. This CDR3 has 13 residues. CDR3 region: CASTPRGGEEQFF. CDR3 nucleotide sequence: TGTGCCAGCACTCCCAGGGGTGGGGAAGAGCAGTTCTTC.

The rearrangement links TRBV10-3 to TRBJ2-7; a weak D match, TRBD2 (6 bases). The CDR3 consists of 14 residues. The germline V and J ends were trimmed by 6 bases and 4 bases, with 16 bases remaining between them. Germline V CDR1 and CDR2: ENHRY, SYGVKD. In nucleotides, the CDR3 is TGTGCCATCAGCCCACTTGGGCGGGATTACGAGCAGTACTTC. As protein: CAISPLGRDYEQYF.

This chain links TRBV5-1 with TRBJ2-6, with D possibly being TRBD1 (6 bases). Trimming took off 0 bases at V and 2 bases at J, with 9 bases between the two ends. The CDR3 consists of 16 residues. The germline V gene has CDR1 SGHRS and CDR2 YFSETQ. CDR3 sequence: CASSLVGTTGANVLTF. The CDR3 DNA follows: TGCGCCAGCAGCTTGGTTGGGACAACTGGGGCCAACGTCCTGACTTTC.

The chain links TRBV18 to TRBJ1-1; D perhaps matches TRBD1 (6 bases). The CDR3 loop spans 17 amino acids. Germline V gene sequence: CDR1 KGHSH, CDR2 LQKENI. Trimming left V 3 bases short and J 0 bases short, with 17 bases between. CDR3 in DNA: TGTGCCAGCTCACCCGGGACAATGTATGCTATGAACACTGAAGCTTTCTTT. It translates to CASSPGTMYAMNTEAFF.

This chain links TRBV27 with TRBJ1-1; D possibly corresponds to TRBD1 (6 bases). V lost 3 bases and J lost 4, with 9 bases in between. Germline V gene sequence: CDR1 MNHEY, CDR2 SMNVEV (reference sequence). The CDR3 totals 13 residues. In nucleotides, the CDR3 is TGTGCCAGCAGTTTGGACAGTAGCACTGAAGCTTTCTTT. Its protein is CASSLDSSTEAFF.

This clone has more than one count but fewer than ten. The chain employs TRBV7-9 and TRBJ2-3; TRBD1 aligns across 8 bases. Germline V gene lookup returns CDR1 SEHNR and CDR2 FQNEAQ (reference sequence). With V trimmed by 5 bases and J by 1 base, 2 bases remained unmatched. The CDR3 consists of 14 residues. The CDR3 region has the DNA TGTGCCAGCAGCCCAGGGGGCGGCACAGATACGCAGTATTTT. Translated: CASSPGGGTDTQYF.

This rearrangement joins TRBV28 to TRBJ2-7, with TRBD1 matching 8 bases. With 3 bases clipped from V and 1 base from J, the junction kept 11 bases outside the gene matches. This CDR3 contains 17 residues. CDR1 is MDHEN, CDR2 SYDVKM, per germline. The DNA for the CDR3 is TGTGCCAGCAGTTTGTCTAGGATTGGACAGGGTTCCTACGAGCAGTACTTC. This codes for CASSLSRIGQGSYEQYF.

J is TRBJ2-3 and V is TRBV9, with a possible D match to TRBD2 (6 bases). Germline V gene lookup returns CDR1 SGDLS and CDR2 YYNGEE. The V and J ends lost 0 bases and 0 bases respectively, with 11 bases between them. CDR3 length: 16 residues. CDR3 amino acids: CASSVAVAASTDTQYF. The CDR3 nucleotides are TGTGCCAGCAGCGTAGCTGTAGCGGCTAGCACAGATACGCAGTATTTT.

The chain employs TRBV5-1 and TRBJ2-3; 11 bases are a match to TRBD1. The CDR3 is made up of 16 amino acids. Germline V lookup: CDR1 SGHRS, CDR2 YFSETQ. The junction had 8 bases not matched to a gene; V was cut back by 4 bases and J by 4 bases. CDR3 amino acids: CASSLTGTGGSDTQYF. CDR3 sequence (DNA): TGCGCCAGCAGCCTCACCGGGACAGGGGGTTCAGATACGCAGTATTTT.

As DNA, the CDR3 is TGTGCCAGCAGCCAATCCCGACAGGGTAACGAGCAGTACTTC. It encodes CASSQSRQGNEQYF. The V and J genes are TRBV16 and TRBJ2-7; 7 bases match TRBD1. Germline V gives CDR1 KGHSY, CDR2 FQNENV. The V gene end was trimmed by 0 bases and the J gene end by 5 bases; junction bases not matched to a gene: 4. The CDR3 has 14 residues.

This clone was detected only a few times. CDR3 coding DNA: TGTGCCAGCAGCTCCAGGGTCGGTACCTACGAGCAGTACTTC. Translated: CASSSRVGTYEQYF. This chain uses TRBV7-2 with TRBJ2-7; D is perhaps TRBD1 (5 bases). The CDR3 consists of 14 residues. The germline V gene encodes CDR1 SGHTA and CDR2 FQGNSA. The V end was cut by 4 bases, the J end by 2 bases, with 12 bases between.

The V and J genes are TRBV27 and TRBJ2-7; 8 bases are a match to TRBD2. V trimming: 6 bases; J trimming: 3 bases; junction bases outside the gene matches: 13. The germline CDR1 and CDR2 sequences are MNHEY and SMNVEV (reference sequence). CDR3 length: 16 residues. The CDR3 DNA follows: TGTGCCAGCAGCCCCCGGGGGGGTACCTTCAGCTACGAGCAGTACTTC. Translated, it gives CASSPRGGTFSYEQYF.

This clone was detected once. Sequence at one end of the junction differs from germline and may be a read error. V gene TRBV10-3 combines with J gene TRBJ2-1; 10 nucleotides line up with TRBD2. The CDR3 contains 16 residues. Per the germline V gene, CDR1 is ENHRY and CDR2 is SYGVKD. CDR3 coding DNA: TGCGCCATCAAGAGTCGCCGGCTAGCGGGAGAGAATGAGCAGTTCTTC. Protein product: CAIKSRRLAGENEQFF.

The table lists this clone with a count of one. This chain links TRBV19 with TRBJ1-5, with TRBD1 matching over 7 bases. V shed 2 bases and J 0 bases; nucleotides not matched to a gene: 16. Germline V lookup: CDR1 LNHDA, CDR2 SQIVND (reference sequence). The CDR3 length is 20 residues. CDR3 residues: CASSIHPQGQSDNSNQPQHF. The CDR3 coding sequence is TGTGCCAGTAGTATACATCCTCAGGGACAGAGCGATAATAGCAATCAGCCCCAGCATTTT.